Listed below are T cell receptor beta chains from one sample, sequenced in a study of T cells in Graves' hyperthyroidism and ophthalmopathy. TCRdb fed the multiplex PCR reads into MiXCR, producing one record per CDR3 protein. The table records around 620,000 distinct CDR3 sequences, under 60% of them present only once. The sequenced material came from peripheral blood or thyroid tissue (not recorded which). The receptors come from an adult woman with Graves' disease, either hyperthyroidism or ophthalmopathy (not recorded which). CDR3s include the opening cysteine and the closing phenylalanine or tryptophan. The order of the fields is J gene, D gene, V gene, CDR3 length, clone size, CDR3 protein, CDR3 DNA. A D gene is named only where the DNA matches it firmly. The size of a clone is reported for some rows only, either as once, few or many, or as a class for expanded clones.

>TRBJ2-3|TRBD2|TRBV6-4|15|few
CASSRIAGEADTQYF
TGTGCCAGCAGTCGTATAGCGGGAGAGGCCGATACGCAGTATTTT
>TRBJ2-5|NA|TRBV6-2/TRBV6-3|13|many
CASSGSESETQYF
TGTGCCAGCAGTGGATCGGAATCGGAGACCCAGTACTTC
>TRBJ2-7|TRBD1|TRBV20-1|13|NA
CSALQGGGYEQYF
TGCAGTGCTCTACAGGGGGGAGGATACGAGCAGTACTTC
>TRBJ1-2|NA|TRBV28|14|few
CAIRDGSRSSGYTF
TGTGCCATCAGAGATGGGAGTCGGTCCAGTGGCTACACCTTC
>TRBJ1-2|NA|TRBV10-3|15|NA
CAITASVQGNYGYTF
TGTGCCATCACTGCTTCGGTACAGGGTAACTATGGCTACACCTTC
>TRBJ1-5|TRBD1|TRBV29-1|13|NA
CSASTGKDQPQHF
TGCAGCGCCTCGACAGGGAAGGATCAGCCCCAGCATTTT
>TRBJ1-4|TRBD1|TRBV24-1|15|once
CATSEQQGDNEKLFF
TGTGCCACCAGTGAGCAACAGGGGGATAATGAGAAACTGTTTTTT
>TRBJ1-4|TRBD1|TRBV7-9|14|NA
CASSFGTANEKLFF
TGTGCCAGCAGCTTTGGGACAGCCAATGAAAAACTGTTTTTT
>TRBJ1-1|NA|TRBV7-9|14|many
CASSSPGMNTEAFF
TGTGCCAGCAGCTCACCGGGTATGAACACTGAAGCTTTCTTT
>TRBJ2-7|NA|TRBV5-1|13|many
CASSLVTGSEQYF
TGCGCCAGCAGCTTGGTAACAGGGTCCGAGCAGTACTTC
>TRBJ1-2|NA|TRBV19|13|NA
CASSIPPLDGYTF
TGTGCCAGTAGTATCCCGCCGTTAGATGGCTACACCTTC
>TRBJ1-2|NA|TRBV28|14|few
CASSLGAGSYGYTF
TGTGCCAGCAGTTTAGGGGCAGGCTCCTATGGCTACACCTTC
>TRBJ2-7|NA|TRBV14|15|many
CASSQDRASSYEQYF
TGTGCCAGCAGCCAAGATAGGGCCAGCTCCTACGAGCAGTACTTC
>TRBJ1-5|TRBD1|TRBV15|17|NA
CATSRTGTGYSSQPQHF
TGTGCCACCAGCAGAACCGGGACAGGGTATAGCAGTCAGCCCCAGCATTTT
>TRBJ2-7|NA|TRBV3-1|13|few
CASSQGMTEEQYF
TGTGCCAGCAGCCAAGGAATGACGGAGGAGCAGTACTTC
>TRBJ1-4|NA|TRBV4-2|14|many
CASSPGRLNEKLFF
TGTGCCAGCAGCCCGGGACGTCTTAATGAAAAACTGTTTTTT
>TRBJ2-7|TRBD1|TRBV19|14|many
CASSPQGGTYEQYF
TGTGCCAGTAGTCCACAGGGGGGAACCTACGAGCAGTACTTC
>TRBJ1-5|NA|TRBV19|15|many
CASSIWDIGNQPQHF
TGTGCCAGTAGTATTTGGGATATCGGCAATCAGCCCCAGCATTTT